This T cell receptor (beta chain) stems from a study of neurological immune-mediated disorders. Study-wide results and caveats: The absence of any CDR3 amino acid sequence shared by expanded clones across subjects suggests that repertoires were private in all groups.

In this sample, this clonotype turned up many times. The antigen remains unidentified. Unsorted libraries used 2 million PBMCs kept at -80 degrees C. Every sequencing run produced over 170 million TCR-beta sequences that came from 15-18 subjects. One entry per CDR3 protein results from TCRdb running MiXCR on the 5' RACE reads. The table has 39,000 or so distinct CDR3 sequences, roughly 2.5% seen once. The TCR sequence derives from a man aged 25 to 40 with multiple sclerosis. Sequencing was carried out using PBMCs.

DNA for the CDR3: TGCAGTGCTAGAGAGACTCGGGGCTACACCTTC. It translates to CSARETRGYTF. The chain couples TRBV20-1 to TRBJ1-2; D is unresolved. V was pared by 0 bases and J by 8 bases, with 7 bases between. From germline, CDR1 is DFQATT and CDR2 SNEGSKA (reference sequence). This CDR3 is built from 11 residues.